This T cell receptor (beta chain) comes out of a study of blood T cell repertoires in COVID-19. On the study more broadly: Whether acute or convalescent, the COVID-19 samples came from the United States, Italy and Spain.

How the authors handled the data: By means of reference gene primer amplification, nucleated cell counts were estimated. Data came from immunoSEQ multiplex PCR; TCRdb stores just in-frame clones and leaves some out. D and trimming were read from the DNA, whereas the V and J calls and clone size are those reported in that table. The table lists under 250,000 clones, around 86% of them singletons. Germline CDR1 and CDR2: MGHRA and YSYEKL. Trimming pared 0 bases from V and 10 bases from J, leaving 18 bases between. This CDR3 has 15 residues. This sequence originates from a woman aged 65 to 85 with active or convalescent COVID-19. This rearrangement joins TRBV4-1 to TRBJ1-1; D is ambiguous. The specimen was peripheral blood. In DNA, the CDR3 is TGCGCCAGCAGCCAAGACGTCGGTCGGGGAAGAAGAGCTTTCTTT. Its translation: CASSQDVGRGRRAFF.